The next 5 T cell receptor beta chains were all read from a single sample in a study of blood T cell repertoires in COVID-19. Generated by immunoSEQ multiplex PCR, the TCRdb table keeps only in-frame clones and is missing some. The top ten clones hold less than 8% of a sample with about 110,000 clones, over 75% of them seen once. The sequencing input was peripheral blood. Receptors originate from a woman aged 45-59 years with acute or convalescent COVID-19.

The gene calls are TRBV7-9 and TRBJ2-7, with 9 bases lining up with TRBD1. This CDR3 comprises 15 residues. The germline gives CDR1 SEHNR, CDR2 FQNEAQ (reference sequence). The J segment lost 3 bases and the V segment lost 6 bases, leaving 9 bases of the junction unmatched. CDR3 nucleotide sequence: TGTGCCAGCAGGGAGACCGGGACAGGGAGCTACGAGCAGTACTTC. Protein product: CASRETGTGSYEQYF.

This clone was seen once. This chain uses TRBV6-2 or TRBV6-3 with TRBJ2-6, with D perhaps TRBD1 (5 bases). Germline CDR1 MNHEY, CDR2 SVGEGT. This CDR3 is 19 amino acids long. V was shortened by 1 base and J by 1 base, with 17 bases between the two germline ends. DNA of the CDR3: TGTGCCAGCAGTTACTTAGGAGTGACAGTCTTATCTGGGGCCAACGTCCTGACTTTC. Translated: CASSYLGVTVLSGANVLTF.

The chain combines TRBV18 with TRBJ1-4; 7 bases line up with TRBD1. V lost 10 bases, J lost 7 bases, and 12 bases stayed unmatched. CDR3 length: 14 residues. CDR1 KGHSH and CDR2 LQKENI come from the germline V gene. The DNA of the CDR3 is TGTGCCATCGATCAAAGGGGGCGCGGTGAAAAACTGTTTTTT. It is translated as CAIDQRGRGEKLFF. The full variable domain, rest sourced from reference TRBV18 and TRBJ1-4, is NAGVMQNPRHLVRRRGQEARLRCSPMKGHSHVYWYRQLPEEGLKFMVYLQKENIIDESGMPKERFSAEFPKEGPSILRIQQVVRGDSAAYFCAIDQRGRGEKLFFGSGTQLSVL.

The chain recombines TRBV7-8 with TRBJ1-2, with unresolved D. CDR1 and CDR2 (germline): SGHVS, FQNEAQ. This CDR3 region has 13 residues. Trimming left V 5 bases short and J 4 bases short, with 11 bases between. In nucleotides, the CDR3 is TGTGCCAGCAGCCCCGACCGGAGCTATGGCTACACCTTC. This translates into CASSPDRSYGYTF.

The CDR3 DNA is TGTGCCTGGAGATCTCCTGGAGGCGCGTCTAATGAAAAACTGTTTTTT. It codes for CAWRSPGGASNEKLFF. The rearrangement links TRBV30 to TRBJ1-4; D unresolved. Germline assignment: CDR1 GTSNPN and CDR2 SVGIG (reference sequence). The CDR3 has 16 amino acids. Trimming removed 3 bases from V and 3 bases from J, with 17 bases in between.